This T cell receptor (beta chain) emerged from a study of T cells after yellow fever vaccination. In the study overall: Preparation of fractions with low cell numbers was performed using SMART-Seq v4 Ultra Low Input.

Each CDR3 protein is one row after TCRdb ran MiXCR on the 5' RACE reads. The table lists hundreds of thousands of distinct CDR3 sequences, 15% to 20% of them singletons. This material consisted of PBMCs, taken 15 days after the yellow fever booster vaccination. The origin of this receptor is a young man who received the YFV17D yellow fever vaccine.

Written as DNA, the CDR3 is TGTGCCAGCAGCTTAATAAAGATGGCTAGCACAGATACGCAGTATTTT. Its protein product is CASSLIKMASTDTQYF. The chain uses TRBV11-3 and TRBJ2-3, with D unresolved. Germline CDR1 SGHNT, CDR2 YENEEA. The CDR3 has 16 amino acids. V was shortened by 2 bases and J by 0 bases, with 12 bases between the two germline ends.